This entry is about one T cell receptor beta chain. Its matching antigen is unknown. The data are from a study of shared clonotypes between healthy human individuals. Overall study findings and caveats: It was observed that about 5% of naive CD4 clonotypes were shared across several donors.

CDR3 length equals 17 residues. Every subset's genomic DNA went evenly onto several immunoSEQ plates. TCRdb's table, derived via immunoSEQ multiplex PCR, lists solely in-frame clones and lacks some. This repertoire shows approximately 740,000 clones, about 74% found once; its top ten account for more than 1.5%. Everyone who donated was a Caucasian adult who lived in Nashville, Tennessee. Investigators divided CD4+ cells into CD45RA+ naive and CD45RA-negative memory subsets. Sequencing was performed on memory CD4+ T cells sorted from blood. Subset given: CD45RA-negative fraction. This clonotype was sampled from a woman aged 30 to 39 in good health. This chain joins TRBV21-1 and TRBJ1-2; the table's TRBD1 call for D was not verified on the DNA. TRBV21-1 is recorded as a pseudogene. As DNA, the CDR3 is TGTGCCAGCAGCACGCGACAAGGGGGCCCAGGGCGCTATGGCTACACCTTC. Translation: CASSTRQGGPGRYGYTF.